This is a list of T cell receptor beta chains from one sample in a study of T cells after yellow fever vaccination. TCRdb re-derived calls from the 5' RACE reads in MiXCR, one entry per CDR3 protein. The data hold around 100,000 distinct CDR3 sequences, with 8.4% observed a single time. The specimen was CD8+ T cells sorted from PBMCs, collected 45 days after the yellow fever booster vaccination. These receptor sequences come from a man aged 25 to 40 who received the YFV17D yellow fever vaccine. Both conserved end residues are part of each CDR3. D genes are given only for firm matches. Size tells how often a clone was seen (once, few, many) or the class of an expanded clone, and some rows leave it out.

J gene | V gene | clone size | D gene | CDR3 protein | CDR3 DNA
TRBJ2-2 | TRBV28 | many | TRBD1 | CASSSRGGELFF | TGTGCCAGCAGTTCCAGGGGGGGGGAGCTGTTTTTT
TRBJ2-7 | TRBV29-1 | many | NA | CSARVGKVDYEQYF | TGCAGCGCTAGGGTCGGGAAGGTCGACTACGAGCAGTACTTC
TRBJ2-3 | TRBV27 | many | TRBD2 | CASGLAGSTDTQYF | TGTGCCAGCGGTCTAGCGGGGAGCACAGATACGCAGTATTTT
TRBJ1-6 | TRBV6-5 | many | NA | CASSYGINSPLHF | TGTGCCAGCAGTTACGGAATCAATTCACCCCTCCACTTT
TRBJ2-2 | TRBV19 | NA | NA | CASTYRTEHPGELFF | TGTGCCAGTACCTATCGGACAGAGCATCCCGGGGAGCTGTTTTTT
TRBJ2-7 | TRBV6-1 | NA | NA | CASSETRGTAYEQYF | TGTGCCAGCAGTGAAACCCGGGGGACGGCATACGAGCAGTACTTC
TRBJ2-1 | TRBV5-5 | many | NA | CASSIGISSYNEQFF | TGTGCCAGCAGCATAGGAATTAGCTCCTACAATGAGCAGTTCTTC
TRBJ1-6 | TRBV7-2 | many | TRBD1 | CASSIHGDRNSPLHF | TGTGCCAGCAGCATACATGGGGACAGAAATTCACCCCTCCACTTT
TRBJ2-7 | TRBV5-6 | NA | TRBD1 | CASSFKGADEQYF | TGTGCCAGCAGCTTTAAGGGGGCTGACGAGCAGTACTTC
TRBJ2-7 | TRBV12-3/TRBV12-4 | NA | NA | CASSATGAYEQYF | TGTGCCAGCAGTGCGACAGGAGCCTACGAGCAGTACTTC
TRBJ2-2 | TRBV20-1 | NA | NA | CSARDLLYTGELFF | TGCAGTGCTAGAGATCTACTGTACACCGGGGAGCTGTTTTTT
TRBJ2-5 | TRBV29-1 | many | NA | CSVGGGRYLQETQYF | TGCAGCGTTGGAGGGGGACGATACCTCCAAGAGACCCAGTACTTC
TRBJ2-7 | TRBV27 | many | NA | CASSPPGHIYEQYF | TGTGCCAGCAGTCCACCGGGACATATCTACGAGCAGTACTTC
TRBJ2-1 | TRBV29-1 | many | NA | CSGDSYNEQFF | TGCAGCGGGGACTCCTACAATGAGCAGTTCTTC
TRBJ2-5 | TRBV12-3/TRBV12-4 | many | NA | CASSKGDGETQYF | TGTGCCAGCTCGAAGGGGGACGGGGAGACCCAGTACTTC
TRBJ2-2 | TRBV6-5 | NA | TRBD1 | CASSSTGTGVTGELFF | TGTGCCAGCAGTTCCACCGGGACAGGAGTCACCGGGGAGCTGTTTTTT
TRBJ2-3 | TRBV7-8 | many | NA | CASSPSNTQYF | TGTGCCAGCAGCCCCAGCAATACGCAGTATTTT
TRBJ2-1 | TRBV3-1 | NA | NA | CASRESEGYYEQFF | TGTGCCAGCAGAGAGTCGGAGGGGTACTATGAGCAGTTCTTC
TRBJ1-5 | TRBV6-5 | many | TRBD1 | CASSYGAGGQPQHF | TGTGCCAGCAGTTACGGGGCAGGGGGGCAGCCCCAGCATTTT
TRBJ2-1 | TRBV6-2/TRBV6-3 | many | NA | CASSYYWEVVVSEQFF | TGTGCCAGCAGTTACTACTGGGAGGTGGTAGTAAGTGAGCAGTTCTTC
TRBJ2-3 | TRBV7-9 | few | NA | CASSLGSGTTDTQYF | TGTGCCAGCAGCTTAGGTTCAGGCACCACAGATACGCAGTATTTT
TRBJ2-7 | TRBV15 | many | NA | CATSRGDRAYEQYF | TGTGCCACCAGCAGAGGTGACAGAGCCTACGAGCAGTACTTC
TRBJ2-5 | TRBV27 | many | NA | CASSLWDGNQETQYF | TGTGCCAGCAGTCTATGGGACGGCAACCAAGAGACCCAGTACTTC
TRBJ2-1 | TRBV20-1 | many | TRBD2 | CSAISSGRADHEQFF | TGCAGTGCCATAAGTAGCGGGAGGGCCGACCATGAGCAGTTCTTC
TRBJ2-1 | TRBV2 | few | TRBD2 | CASISGRAGNNEQFF | TGTGCCAGCATTAGCGGGAGGGCTGGCAACAATGAGCAGTTCTTC
TRBJ2-3 | TRBV3-1 | NA | TRBD2 | CASGVSVAGILTDTQYF | TGTGCCAGCGGCGTGAGTGTAGCGGGTATTCTCACAGATACGCAGTATTTT
TRBJ2-7 | TRBV18 | many | TRBD2 | CASSPVAGGTYEQYF | TGTGCCAGCTCACCTGTGGCGGGAGGTACCTACGAGCAGTACTTC
TRBJ2-5 | TRBV7-9 | few | TRBD2 | CASSPRTSGLQETQYF | TGTGCCAGCAGCCCTCGGACTAGCGGGCTTCAAGAGACCCAGTACTTC
TRBJ2-7 | TRBV28 | NA | TRBD1 | CASHAGGISPYEQYF | TGTGCCAGCCACGCAGGGGGTATATCCCCCTACGAGCAGTACTTC
TRBJ2-3 | TRBV7-9 | many | NA | CASRFEPDTQYF | TGTGCCAGCCGTTTTGAGCCAGATACGCAGTATTTT
TRBJ2-7 | TRBV6-2/TRBV6-3 | many | TRBD2 | CASSFLAGSSYEQYF | TGTGCCAGCAGCTTTCTAGCGGGGAGCTCCTACGAGCAGTACTTC
TRBJ2-2 | TRBV20-1 | few | NA | CSARTMATGELFF | TGCAGTGCTAGGACTATGGCGACCGGGGAGCTGTTTTTT
TRBJ2-7 | TRBV27 | many | TRBD1 | CASRGQGAEQYF | TGTGCCAGCAGAGGACAGGGGGCCGAGCAGTACTTC
TRBJ2-7 | TRBV7-9 | many | NA | CASSRENQDEQYF | TGTGCCAGCAGCCGGGAAAACCAAGATGAGCAGTACTTC
TRBJ2-7 | TRBV29-1 | many | NA | CSVGVDEQYF | TGCAGCGTTGGGGTGGACGAGCAGTACTTC
TRBJ1-1 | TRBV7-2 | medium-sized | TRBD1 | CASLGQDMNTEAFF | TGTGCCAGCTTGGGACAGGACATGAACACTGAAGCTTTCTTT
TRBJ2-1 | TRBV6-2/TRBV6-3 | NA | NA | CASSYRGVEGSEQFF | TGTGCCAGCAGTTACAGAGGGGTGGAGGGAAGTGAGCAGTTCTTC
TRBJ2-7 | TRBV6-1 | many | NA | CASTGGSLPYEQYF | TGTGCCAGCACAGGAGGGTCACTACCCTACGAGCAGTACTTC
TRBJ2-7 | TRBV7-9 | few | TRBD2 | CASSLSGGSLTYEQYF | TGTGCCAGCAGCTTATCCGGCGGGAGCCTTACCTACGAGCAGTACTTC
TRBJ2-6 | TRBV7-6 | NA | NA | CASSHGTGSSGANVLTF | TGTGCCAGCAGCCACGGTACAGGGAGCTCTGGGGCCAACGTCCTGACTTTC
TRBJ2-1 | TRBV6-2/TRBV6-3 | NA | NA | CASIHRVDPPYNAQFF | TGTGCCAGCATCCACAGGGTAGACCCCCCCTACAATGCGCAGTTCTTC
TRBJ2-7 | TRBV5-1 | many | TRBD1 | CASRFGQDYEQYF | TGCGCCAGCAGGTTCGGACAGGACTACGAGCAGTACTTC
TRBJ2-3 | TRBV11-2 | NA | NA | CASSLWDPTDTQYF | TGTGCCAGCAGCTTATGGGACCCAACCGATACGCAGTATTTT
TRBJ1-4 | TRBV2 | many | TRBD1 | CASSVNPRTGNEKLFF | TGTGCCAGCAGTGTAAACCCGCGGACAGGAAATGAAAAACTGTTTTTT
TRBJ2-7 | TRBV2 | NA | NA | CTFSFQAGPVSSYEQYF | TGTACCTTCAGTTTTCAGGCGGGGCCGGTAAGCTCCTACGAGCAGTACTTC
TRBJ2-3 | TRBV15 | few | TRBD2 | CATSPTRSAGGADTQYF | TGTGCCACCAGCCCCACCCGCTCAGCGGGAGGTGCAGATACGCAGTATTTT
TRBJ2-3 | TRBV27 | many | NA | CASRQAGTDTQYF | TGTGCCAGCAGACAGGCCGGAACAGATACGCAGTATTTT
TRBJ1-2 | TRBV6-2/TRBV6-3 | few | NA | CASSPGSGFYGYTF | TGTGCCAGCAGCCCAGGGTCTGGTTTCTATGGCTACACCTTC
TRBJ2-1 | TRBV12-3/TRBV12-4 | many | TRBD2 | CASSLRGRAHNEQFF | TGTGCCAGCAGTTTACGAGGGAGGGCCCACAATGAGCAGTTCTTC
TRBJ2-1 | TRBV27 | many | TRBD2 | CASRGREVRNEQFF | TGTGCCAGCAGGGGGCGGGAGGTACGGAATGAGCAGTTCTTC
TRBJ2-7 | TRBV11-2 | NA | NA | CASSLSIAVNEQYF | TGTGCCAGCAGCTTATCAATCGCCGTGAACGAGCAGTACTTC
TRBJ2-1 | TRBV4-2 | NA | TRBD2 | CASSQDLAGYNEQFF | TGTGCCAGCAGCCAAGACCTAGCGGGGTACAATGAGCAGTTCTTC
TRBJ2-2 | TRBV27 | few | TRBD2 | CASSLSRAHTSATGELFF | TGTGCCAGCAGTTTATCGAGGGCGCATACTAGCGCCACCGGGGAGCTGTTTTTT
TRBJ1-5 | TRBV10-2 | many | TRBD1 | CASSPGQGGSQPQHF | TGCGCCAGCAGTCCGGGACAGGGAGGGAGTCAGCCCCAGCATTTT
TRBJ2-7 | TRBV6-1 | few | NA | CASSELEAVLYEQYF | TGTGCCAGCAGTGAACTAGAGGCGGTCCTTTACGAGCAGTACTTC
TRBJ2-7 | TRBV5-1 | few | TRBD1 | CASSFRDRGRYEQYF | TGCGCCAGCAGCTTCCGGGACAGGGGACGCTACGAGCAGTACTTC